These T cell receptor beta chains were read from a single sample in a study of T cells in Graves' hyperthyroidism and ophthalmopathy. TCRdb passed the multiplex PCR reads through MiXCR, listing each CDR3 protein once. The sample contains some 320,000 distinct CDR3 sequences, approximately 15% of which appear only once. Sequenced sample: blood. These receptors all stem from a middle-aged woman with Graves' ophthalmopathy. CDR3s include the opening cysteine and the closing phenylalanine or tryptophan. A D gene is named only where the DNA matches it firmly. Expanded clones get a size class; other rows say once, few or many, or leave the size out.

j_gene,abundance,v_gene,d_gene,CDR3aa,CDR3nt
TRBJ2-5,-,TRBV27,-,CASSFIPDQETQYF,TGTGCCAGCAGTTTTATTCCGGATCAAGAGACCCAGTACTTC
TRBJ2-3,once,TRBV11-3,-,CASSKGWGRSTDTQYF,TGTGCCAGCAGCAAAGGATGGGGCAGGAGCACAGATACGCAGTATTTT
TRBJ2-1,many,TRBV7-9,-,CASSPPNYNEQFF,TGTGCCAGCAGCCCGCCCAACTACAATGAGCAGTTCTTC
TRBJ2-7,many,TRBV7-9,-,CASSSTQRSKDYYEQYF,TGTGCCAGCAGCTCGACGCAGCGATCCAAAGATTACTACGAGCAGTACTTC
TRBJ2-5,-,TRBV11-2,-,CASTRSRSSRETQYF,TGTGCCAGCACTCGTAGCCGGAGCAGTCGGGAGACCCAGTACTTC
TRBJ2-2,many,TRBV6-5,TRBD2,CASSYPRTSVNTGELFF,TGTGCCAGCAGTTACCCCAGGACTAGCGTGAACACCGGGGAGCTGTTTTTT
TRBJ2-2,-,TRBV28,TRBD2,CASSLIVRLAGAGTGELFF,TGTGCCAGCAGTTTAATCGTCCGACTAGCGGGAGCGGGAACCGGGGAGCTGTTTTTT
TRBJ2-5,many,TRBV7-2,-,CASSLWVGVRGTQYF,TGTGCCAGCAGCTTATGGGTGGGGGTTAGGGGGACCCAGTACTTC
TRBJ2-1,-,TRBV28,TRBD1,CASSLGGQGSDEQFF,TGTGCCAGCAGTTTAGGGGGACAGGGTTCCGATGAGCAGTTCTTC
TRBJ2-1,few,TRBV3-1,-,CASSGRPNYNEQFF,TGTGCCAGCAGCGGCCGGCCCAACTACAATGAGCAGTTCTTC
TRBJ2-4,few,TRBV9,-,CASSPGAGGPKNIQYF,TGTGCCAGCAGCCCGGGGGCAGGGGGGCCCAAAAACATTCAGTACTTC
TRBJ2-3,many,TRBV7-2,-,CASRRVAPTDTQYF,TGTGCCAGCAGACGAGTAGCACCCACAGATACGCAGTATTTT
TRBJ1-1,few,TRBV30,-,CAWSVLYRQDTEAFF,TGTGCCTGGAGTGTACTGTATCGACAGGACACTGAAGCTTTCTTT
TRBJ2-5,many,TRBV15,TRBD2,CATSSRLAGKQETQYF,TGTGCCACCAGCTCACGACTAGCGGGAAAGCAAGAGACCCAGTACTTC
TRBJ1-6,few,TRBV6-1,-,CASSAQGLYNSPLHF,TGTGCCAGCAGTGCCCAGGGGCTCTATAATTCACCCCTCCACTTT
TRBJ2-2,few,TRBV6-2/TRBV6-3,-,CASSPPGPGLFTGELFF,TGTGCCAGCAGTCCCCCGGGGCCCGGCCTTTTCACCGGGGAGCTGTTTTTT
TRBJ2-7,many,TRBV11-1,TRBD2,CASRGGSRYEQYF,TGTGCCAGCAGGGGCGGGAGTCGGTACGAGCAGTACTTC
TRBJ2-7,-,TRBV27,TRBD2,CASKVGLAGAYEQYF,TGTGCCAGCAAGGTGGGACTAGCGGGAGCCTACGAGCAGTACTTC